The 8 T cell receptor beta chains presented below share a single source sample, sequenced in a study of molecular identifiers for immune sequencing clone quantification. MiXCR, run by TCRdb on the PCR reads, gives a single entry per CDR3 protein. The profile shows some 650,000 distinct CDR3 sequences, 15% to 20% of them singletons. Material: naive CD8+ T cells from blood, with Jurkat cell RNA spiked in. Subset meaning: FACS-sorted CD8+CD4-CCR7+CD45RA+ naive T cells. The receptor source for this set is a human donor in good health. Some libraries in this study had Jurkat cell RNA spiked in.

This clonotype was seen more than once but under ten times. The chain has TRBV19 and TRBJ2-2; the match to TRBD2 covers 7 bases. CDR3 length: 15 amino acids. Per germline, CDR1 LNHDA and CDR2 SQIVND (reference sequence). V trimming: 1 base; J trimming: 7 bases; junction bases outside the gene matches: 6. CDR3 region: CASSIGTRGYGELFF. The CDR3 region has the DNA TGTGCCAGTAGTATAGGGACTAGAGGATACGGGGAGCTGTTTTTT.

Worth noting for this clonotype: A junction boundary mismatches the germline segment, possibly from a read error. The gene calls are TRBV20-1 and TRBJ2-7, with 10 bases fitting TRBD1. The germline V gene has CDR1 DFQATT and CDR2 SNEGSKA (reference sequence). CDR3 size: 16 residues. CDR3 nucleotide sequence: TGCGGTGCTAGAGACGGGACAGGGGACACCTCCTACGAGCAGTACTTC. Encoded protein: CGARDGTGDTSYEQYF.

Notes on this clonotype: A much larger clone differs from this one at a single base, so this may be a read error. This chain connects TRBV3-1 to TRBJ1-3; 7 bases map to TRBD1. Germline V gene sequence: CDR1 LGHDT, CDR2 YNNKEL (reference sequence). This CDR3 contains 15 residues. The CDR3 reads CASSRTGTEGNTTYF. CDR3 bases: TGTGCCAGCAGCCGCACCGGGACAGAAGGAAACACCACATATTTT.

Points on this clonotype: Since a much larger clone is just one base distant, this may be a read error. The rearrangement uses TRBV20-1 and TRBJ2-7; D unresolved. CDR1 DFQATT and CDR2 SNEGSKA come from the germline V gene (reference sequence). CDR3 length equals 11 residues. The chain's CDR3 is CRTVKSYEQYF. DNA for the CDR3: TGCAGGACGGTAAAATCCTACGAGCAGTACTTC.

This clonotype has only a few counts. The genes are TRBV29-1 and TRBJ2-7; 8 bases map to TRBD1. The germline gives CDR1 SQVTM, CDR2 ANQGSEA. The CDR3 is 13 amino acids. V gave up 3 bases and J gave up 7 bases; unmatched junction bases: 8. In DNA, the CDR3 is TGCAGCGTTGATTTTCAGGGGGCAGGTGAGCAGTACTTC. Amino acids: CSVDFQGAGEQYF.

This clonotype was seen at least ten times. This chain links TRBV5-4 with TRBJ2-3; perhaps TRBD2 as D (5 bases). The germline gives CDR1 SGHNT, CDR2 YYREEE (reference sequence). The ends were cut back, 3 bases at V and 0 bases at J, with 11 bases in the middle. The CDR3 is 15 residues long. CDR3 region: CASSSSGFSTDTQYF. The CDR3 DNA sequence: TGTGCCAGCAGCTCGAGCGGTTTTAGCACAGATACGCAGTATTTT.

About this clonotype: A much larger clone differs from this one at a single base, so this may be a read error. This chain links TRBV4-2 with TRBJ1-5; no definite D call. With 2 bases removed from V and 6 bases from J, the gap between germline ends came to 11 bases. The CDR3 runs 14 residues. CDR1 is LGHNA and CDR2 is YNFKEQ in the germline V gene. The CDR3 region is CASSQYSDGQPQHF. CDR3 nucleotide sequence: TGTGCCAGCAGCCAATACTCAGATGGTCAGCCCCAGCATTTT.

This clonotype occurred a few times. The chain has TRBV18 and TRBJ2-7, with D perhaps given as TRBD1 or TRBD2 (7 bases each). This CDR3 is built from 16 residues. Germline-derived CDR1 and CDR2 are KGHSH and LQKENI. Trimming took 4 bases from V and 1 from J, leaving 17 bases between them. The CDR3 loop reads CASSLSGGGQSYEQYF. CDR3 DNA sequence: TGTGCCAGCTCACTATCCGGCGGGGGACAGTCCTACGAGCAGTACTTC. The variable domain in full, completed from reference TRBV18 and TRBJ2-7, reads NAGVMQNPRHLVRRRGQEARLRCSPMKGHSHVYWYRQLPEEGLKFMVYLQKENIIDESGMPKERFSAEFPKEGPSILRIQQVVRGDSAAYFCASSLSGGGQSYEQYFGPGTRLTVT.